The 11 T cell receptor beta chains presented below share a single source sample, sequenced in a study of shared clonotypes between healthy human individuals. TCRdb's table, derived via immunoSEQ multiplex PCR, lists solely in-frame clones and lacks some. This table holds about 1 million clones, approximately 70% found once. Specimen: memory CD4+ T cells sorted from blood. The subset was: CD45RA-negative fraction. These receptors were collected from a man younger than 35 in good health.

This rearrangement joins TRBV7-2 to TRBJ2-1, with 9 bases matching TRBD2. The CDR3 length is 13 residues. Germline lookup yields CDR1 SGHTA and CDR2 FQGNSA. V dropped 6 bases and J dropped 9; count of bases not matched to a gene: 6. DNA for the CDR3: TGTGCCAGCAGTCAGAGCGGGGGGTTTGAGCAGTTCTTC. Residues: CASSQSGGFEQFF.

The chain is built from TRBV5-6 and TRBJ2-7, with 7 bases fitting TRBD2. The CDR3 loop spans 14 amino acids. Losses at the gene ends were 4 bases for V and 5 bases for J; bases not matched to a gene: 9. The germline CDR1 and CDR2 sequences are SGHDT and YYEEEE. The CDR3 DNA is TGTGCCAGCAGCGACATCGGGAGGTCCGACGAGCAGTACTTC. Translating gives CASSDIGRSDEQYF.

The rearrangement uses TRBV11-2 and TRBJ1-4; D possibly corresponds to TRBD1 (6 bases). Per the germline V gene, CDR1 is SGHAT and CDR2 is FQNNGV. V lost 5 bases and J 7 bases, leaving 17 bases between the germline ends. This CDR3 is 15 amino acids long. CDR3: CASSPRQAIGEKLFF. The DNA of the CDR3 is TGTGCCAGCAGCCCGCGACAGGCGATTGGTGAAAAACTGTTTTTT.

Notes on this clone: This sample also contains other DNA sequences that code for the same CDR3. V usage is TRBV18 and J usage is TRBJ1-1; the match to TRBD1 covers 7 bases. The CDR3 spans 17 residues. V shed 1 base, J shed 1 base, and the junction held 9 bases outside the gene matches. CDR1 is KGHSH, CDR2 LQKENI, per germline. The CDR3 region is CASSPLGPGTENTEAFF. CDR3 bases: TGTGCCAGCTCACCACTCGGTCCCGGGACAGAGAACACTGAAGCTTTCTTT.

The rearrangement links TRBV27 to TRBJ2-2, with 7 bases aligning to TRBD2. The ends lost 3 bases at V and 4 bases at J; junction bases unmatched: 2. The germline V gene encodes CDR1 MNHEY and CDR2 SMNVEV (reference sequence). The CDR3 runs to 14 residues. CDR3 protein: CASSFTSVTGELFF. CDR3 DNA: TGTGCCAGCAGTTTTACTAGCGTCACCGGGGAGCTGTTTTTT.

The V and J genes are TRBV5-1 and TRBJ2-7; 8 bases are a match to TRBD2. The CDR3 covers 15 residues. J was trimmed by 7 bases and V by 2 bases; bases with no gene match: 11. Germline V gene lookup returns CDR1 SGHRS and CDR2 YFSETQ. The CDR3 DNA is TGCGCCAGCAGCTTCCTCGCGGGAGGACCAGGGGAGCAGTACTTC. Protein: CASSFLAGGPGEQYF. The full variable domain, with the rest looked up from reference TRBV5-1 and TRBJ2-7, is KAGVTQTPRYLIKTRGQQVTLSCSPISGHRSVSWYQQTPGQGLQFLFEYFSETQRNKGNFPGRFSGRQFSNSRSEMNVSTLELGDSALYLCASSFLAGGPGEQYFGPGTRLTVT.

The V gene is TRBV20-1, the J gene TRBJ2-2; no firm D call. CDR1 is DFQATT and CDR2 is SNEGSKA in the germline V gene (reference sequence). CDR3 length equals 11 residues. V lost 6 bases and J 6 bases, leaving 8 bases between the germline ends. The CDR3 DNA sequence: TGCAGTGCGCCAGAGTCCGGGGAGCTGTTTTTT. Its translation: CSAPESGELFF.

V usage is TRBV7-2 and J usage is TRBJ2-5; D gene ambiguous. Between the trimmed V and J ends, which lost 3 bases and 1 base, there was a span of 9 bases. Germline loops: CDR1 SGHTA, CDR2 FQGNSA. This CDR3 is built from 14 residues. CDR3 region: CASSLASVQETQYF. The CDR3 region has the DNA TGTGCCAGCAGCTTGGCGTCAGTCCAAGAGACCCAGTACTTC.

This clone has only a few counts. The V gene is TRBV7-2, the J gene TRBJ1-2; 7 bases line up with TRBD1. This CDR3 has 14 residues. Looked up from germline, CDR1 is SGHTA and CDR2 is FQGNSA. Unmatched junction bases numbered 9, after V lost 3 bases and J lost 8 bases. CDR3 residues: CASSFRQGREGYTF. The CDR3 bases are TGTGCCAGCAGCTTTCGACAGGGTCGGGAAGGCTACACCTTC.

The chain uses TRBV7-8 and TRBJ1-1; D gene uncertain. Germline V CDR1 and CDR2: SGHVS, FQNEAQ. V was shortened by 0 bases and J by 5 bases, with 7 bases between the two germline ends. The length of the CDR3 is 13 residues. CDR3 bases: TGTGCCAGCAGCTTAGCAGGACCAACTGAAGCTTTCTTT. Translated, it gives CASSLAGPTEAFF.

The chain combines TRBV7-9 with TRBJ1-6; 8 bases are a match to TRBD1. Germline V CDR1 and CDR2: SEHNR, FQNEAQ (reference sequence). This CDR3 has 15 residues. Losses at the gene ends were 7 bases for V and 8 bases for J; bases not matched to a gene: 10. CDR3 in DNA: TGTGCCAGCATCGCAGGGGGCTCCGGCGATTCACCCCTCCACTTT. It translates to CASIAGGSGDSPLHF.